The present TCR beta chain was sequenced within a study of blood T cell repertoires in COVID-19. Study summary: Italy, Spain and the United States were the sources of the convalescent and acute COVID-19 samples. PBMCs, B-cell-depleted T cells, or T cells were the source of the cDNA or gDNA that made up the material.

In the original workflow: Reference gene primer amplification yielded estimated nucleated cell counts. This table comes from immunoSEQ multiplex PCR, and its TCRdb copy is limited to in-frame clones, with some not included. V and J calls and clone size come straight from that table; D and trimming were deduced from the DNA. The sample has around 400,000 clones, around 87% seen once. Germline V CDR1 and CDR2: SGHNT, YYREEE (reference sequence). V lost 2 bases, J lost 5 bases, and 13 bases lay in between. The CDR3 spans 14 residues. Specimen: peripheral blood. The receptor was derived from a woman in her twenties or thirties with COVID-19, enrolled during active disease. The chain couples TRBV5-4 to TRBJ2-5; perhaps TRBD1 as D (5 bases). The CDR3 here is CASSLAGYYETQYF. CDR3 DNA sequence: TGTGCCAGCAGCTTAGCAGGGTACTATGAGACCCAGTACTTC. Full variable domain (remainder filled in from reference TRBV5-4 and TRBJ2-5): ETGVTQSPTHLIKTRGQQVTLRCSSQSGHNTVSWYQQALGQGPQFIFQYYREEENGRGNFPPRFSGLQFPNYSSELNVNALELDDSALYLCASSLAGYYETQYFGPGTRLLVL.